What follows describes a single T cell receptor (beta chain). Original handling: Scientists estimated how many nucleated cells there were by amplifying reference gene primers. Sequenced by immunoSEQ multiplex PCR; TCRdb stores in-frame clones only, minus some. V and J calls and clone size are those listed in that table; D and trimming were worked out from the DNA. Of 170,000 or so clones listed, about 89% are singletons. Germline V gene sequence: CDR1 MNHEY, CDR2 SVGAGI. V was shortened by 8 bases and J by 2 bases, with 12 bases between the two germline ends. This CDR3 region has 13 residues. The data were obtained in a study of blood T cell repertoires in COVID-19. Study-wide context: From T cells, B-cell-depleted T cells, or PBMCs came the material, which was cDNA or gDNA.

Sample: peripheral blood. This rearrangement joins TRBV6-5 to TRBJ1-2, with no clear D. The sequence was obtained from a man between 18 and 35 years old who had recovered from COVID-19. The CDR3 loop reads CASPRPANYGYTF. In DNA form, the CDR3 reads TGTGCCAGCCCCCGCCCTGCGAACTATGGCTACACCTTC.